These 27 T cell receptor beta chains were sequenced from one sample in a study of blood T cell repertoires in COVID-19. Clones were sequenced by immunoSEQ multiplex PCR, and TCRdb holds only the in-frame ones, with some missing. The data show roughly 250,000 clones, with around nine tenths seen just once and approximately 1.6% held by the top ten. Material for sequencing was PBMCs or T cells enriched from blood (not recorded which). The receptors stem from a woman in her fifties or sixties who had recovered from COVID-19.

The chain uses TRBV6-5 and TRBJ1-2; 8 bases agree with TRBD1. CDR3 length: 15 amino acids. Germline trimming cut 7 bases from V and 5 bases from J; bases unmatched to any gene: 12. The germline V gene has CDR1 MNHEY and CDR2 SVGAGI. The DNA of the CDR3 is TGTGCCAGCACAGACAGGGGCGAGGCGATTTATGGCTACACCTTC. It is translated as CASTDRGEAIYGYTF.

This sequence joins TRBV12-3 or TRBV12-4 and TRBJ1-1, with D tentatively TRBD1 (5 bases). There are 13 residues in the CDR3. Trimming stripped 10 bases from V and 4 bases from J, with 16 bases between. CDR3 DNA: TGTGCCACCTCATTTGGGGGGACCACTGAAGCTTTCTTT. It yields the protein CATSFGGTTEAFF.

The V and J genes are TRBV27 and TRBJ1-6; 8 bases are a match to TRBD1. Germline V gene sequence: CDR1 MNHEY, CDR2 SMNVEV (reference sequence). V dropped 2 bases and J dropped 7; count of bases not matched to a gene: 16. There are 19 residues in the CDR3. The CDR3 sequence is CASSLRGQVIRSLNSPLHF. For the CDR3, the DNA is TGTGCCAGCAGTTTAAGGGGACAGGTCATTCGTTCCCTAAATTCACCCCTCCACTTT.

This clone was detected only a few times. This chain connects TRBV9 to TRBJ2-1; 10 nucleotides align to TRBD2. CDR1 SGDLS and CDR2 YYNGEE come from the germline V gene. This CDR3 has 15 residues. V trimming: 3 bases; J trimming: 7 bases; junction bases outside the gene matches: 7. The CDR3: CASSGLAGAGNEQFF. The CDR3 coding sequence is TGTGCCAGCAGCGGCCTAGCGGGAGCTGGAAATGAGCAGTTCTTC.

The rearrangement links TRBV7-3 to TRBJ2-1; 13 positions match TRBD2. Looked up from germline, CDR1 is SGHTA and CDR2 is FQGTGA. The CDR3 consists of 16 residues. After removal of 3 bases from V and 5 bases from J, the junction contained 4 bases not matched to a gene. The CDR3 region is CASSLTSGGNDNEQFF. As DNA, the CDR3 is TGTGCCAGCAGCTTGACTAGCGGGGGGAATGACAATGAGCAGTTCTTC.

This chain uses TRBV6-5 with TRBJ2-7, with TRBD1 identical over 11 bases. Per the germline V gene, CDR1 is MNHEY and CDR2 is SVGAGI. The CDR3 loop spans 15 amino acids. J was trimmed by 3 bases and V by 3 bases; bases with no gene match: 4. DNA of the CDR3: TGTGCCAGCAGTTATGATGGGACAGGGGGCTACGAGCAGTACTTC. It specifies CASSYDGTGGYEQYF.

The gene calls are TRBV19 and TRBJ2-2, with 8 bases aligning to TRBD1. Unmatched junction bases numbered 5, after V lost 4 bases and J lost 1 base. Germline CDR1 reads LNHDA; CDR2 reads SQIVND (reference sequence). This CDR3 has 16 residues. The CDR3, as DNA: TGTGCCAGTAGTAACTCCGGGACAGGGAACACCGGGGAGCTGTTTTTT. Its translation is CASSNSGTGNTGELFF.

The rearrangement joins TRBV2 to TRBJ1-5, with a weak D call TRBD1 (5 bases). Deletions cut 4 bases from V and 4 bases from J, with 8 bases between. This CDR3 contains 13 residues. Germline V gene lookup returns CDR1 SNHLY and CDR2 FYNNEI. This chain's CDR3 is CASSGQFNQPQHF. The DNA of the CDR3 is TGTGCCAGCAGTGGACAGTTTAATCAGCCCCAGCATTTT.

V gene TRBV2 combines with J gene TRBJ1-1; D unclear. The CDR3 sequence is 14 residues long. CDR1 SNHLY and CDR2 FYNNEI come from the germline V gene. V was clipped by 6 bases and J by 4 bases, with 15 bases between them. Written as DNA, the CDR3 is TGTGCCAGCAGCGGTGCGGGCCTTGCCACTGAAGCTTTCTTT. Its protein product is CASSGAGLATEAFF.

The chain links TRBV5-4 to TRBJ2-7; D perhaps matches TRBD2 (6 bases). The CDR3 sequence is 16 residues long. Germline V gives CDR1 SGHNT, CDR2 YYREEE (reference sequence). Trimming took off 4 bases at V and 3 bases at J, with 20 bases between the two ends. This CDR3 is CASSPKSSGQIYEQYF. CDR3 DNA sequence: TGTGCCAGCAGCCCAAAGTCCAGCGGGCAAATCTACGAGCAGTACTTC. The variable domain in full, completed from reference TRBV5-4 and TRBJ2-7, reads ETGVTQSPTHLIKTRGQQVTLRCSSQSGHNTVSWYQQALGQGPQFIFQYYREEENGRGNFPPRFSGLQFPNYSSELNVNALELDDSALYLCASSPKSSGQIYEQYFGPGTRLTVT.

V usage is TRBV28 and J usage is TRBJ1-5; maybe TRBD1 (5 bases). From germline, CDR1 is MDHEN and CDR2 SYDVKM. Trimming left V 4 bases short and J 5 bases short, with 15 bases between. The CDR3 runs 15 residues. The CDR3 DNA reads as TGTGCCAGCAGTTCCGGACACTTAAGGGATCAGCCCCAGCATTTT. Encoded protein: CASSSGHLRDQPQHF.

The rearrangement joins TRBV4-3 to TRBJ2-5; D is unclear. The CDR3 contains 12 residues. V shed 0 bases and J shed 3 bases, with 2 bases lying between them. CDR1 and CDR2 (germline): LGHNA, YSLEER. Here the CDR3 DNA reads TGCGCCAGCAGCCAAGACGAAGAGACCCAGTACTTC. Amino acids: CASSQDEETQYF.

The chain recombines TRBV29-1 with TRBJ2-3, with a possible D match to TRBD2 (7 bases). V lost 5 bases, J lost 5 bases, and 11 bases lay in between. Germline V CDR1 and CDR2: SQVTM, ANQGSEA. The CDR3 contains 12 residues. The CDR3 region is CSVRGAGDTQYF. The CDR3 DNA sequence: TGCAGCGTTCGGGGGGCTGGAGATACGCAGTATTTT.

The genes are TRBV7-9 and TRBJ1-1; weak D call: TRBD1 (5 bases). This CDR3 has 13 amino acids. Trimming took 7 bases from V and 5 from J, leaving 14 bases between them. Germline CDR1 reads SEHNR; CDR2 reads FQNEAQ (reference sequence). CDR3 nucleotides: TGTGCCAGCAACCGTATTGGGGGGACTGAAGCTTTCTTT. Residues: CASNRIGGTEAFF.

The CDR3 DNA reads TGCGCCAGCAGCCAAGGTGGGCGTAAGGGCTACACCTTC. It yields the protein CASSQGGRKGYTF. J is TRBJ1-2 and V is TRBV4-1, with D unclear. V dropped 1 base and J dropped 8 bases, with 11 bases sitting between them. Germline CDR1 reads MGHRA; CDR2 reads YSYEKL. There are 13 residues in the CDR3.

J is TRBJ1-5 and V is TRBV6-5; TRBD1 agrees at 7 bases. This CDR3 has 15 amino acids. J lost 2 bases, V lost 5 bases, and 6 bases had no gene match. Germline CDR1 is MNHEY and CDR2 is SVGAGI. The DNA of the CDR3 is TGTGCCAGCAGTCCAGGGGGTTCGGGCAATCAGCCCCAGCATTTT. The encoded protein is CASSPGGSGNQPQHF.

The V and J genes are TRBV28 and TRBJ1-3, with no clear D. Germline CDR1 reads MDHEN; CDR2 reads SYDVKM. V shed 4 bases and J shed 11 bases, with 15 bases lying between them. The CDR3 contains 13 residues. The CDR3 sequence is CASSSGGRLAIYF. Written as DNA, the CDR3 is TGTGCCAGCAGTTCGGGTGGTCGTCTCGCCATATATTTT.

The chain recombines TRBV20-1 with TRBJ2-1, with 7 bases matching TRBD2. The J segment lost 5 bases and the V segment lost 3 bases, leaving 7 bases of the junction unmatched. CDR3 length: 14 residues. CDR1 is DFQATT and CDR2 is SNEGSKA in the germline V gene (reference sequence). CDR3 DNA: TGCAGTGCTAGTCGTCTAGCGGTTAACAATGAGCAGTTCTTC. Translating it yields CSASRLAVNNEQFF.

The chain carries TRBV14 and TRBJ2-7; D gene ambiguous. The V gene's germline CDR1 is SGHDN and CDR2 FVKESK. The V end lost 3 bases, the J end lost 2 bases, and 14 bases lay between the germline ends. The CDR3 totals 15 residues. The DNA of the CDR3 is TGTGCCAGCAGCCATTTTCCTAGTGGAACCTACGAGCAGTACTTC. Translating gives CASSHFPSGTYEQYF.

The chain joins TRBV7-3 to TRBJ2-7, with D possibly being TRBD1 (6 bases). Trimming took 1 base from V and 5 from J, leaving 12 bases between them. The CDR3 covers 14 residues. Per germline, CDR1 SGHTA and CDR2 FQGTGA. The CDR3 nucleotides read TGTGCCAGCAGCTTAAATGTAGGGGGAAACGAGCAGTACTTC. The encoded protein is CASSLNVGGNEQYF.

The chain uses TRBV14 and TRBJ2-7, with TRBD2 identical over 8 bases. This CDR3 comprises 16 residues. Germline lookup yields CDR1 SGHDN and CDR2 FVKESK. After removal of 2 bases from V and 7 bases from J, the junction contained 13 bases not matched to a gene. The CDR3: CASSQLVSGGSWEQYF. The CDR3 region has the DNA TGTGCCAGCAGCCAATTGGTCTCGGGAGGGTCGTGGGAGCAGTACTTC.

This clone has only one observation. The J gene is TRBJ2-2, the V gene TRBV7-6, with 9 bases lining up with TRBD1. The germline V gene has CDR1 SGHVS and CDR2 FNYEAQ. This CDR3 contains 16 residues. V was pared by 5 bases and J by 4 bases, with 8 bases of the junction left unmatched. CDR3 coding DNA: TGTGCCAGCAGCCTGTACAGGGGGCCGGGCACCGGGGAGCTGTTTTTT. It encodes CASSLYRGPGTGELFF.

The rearrangement links TRBV5-1 to TRBJ1-6, with a tentative D call TRBD1 (6 bases). This CDR3 has 14 amino acids. The germline V gene encodes CDR1 SGHRS and CDR2 YFSETQ. With 4 bases removed from V and 10 bases from J, the gap between germline ends came to 15 bases. The CDR3 spells CASSPDRFPSPLHF. For the CDR3, the DNA is TGCGCCAGCAGCCCCGACAGGTTTCCGTCACCCCTCCACTTT.

V is TRBV5-4 and J is TRBJ1-2, with a possible D match to TRBD1 (6 bases). Trimming took off 5 bases at V and 1 base at J, with 21 bases between the two ends. This CDR3 is 17 amino acids long. Germline V lookup: CDR1 SGHNT, CDR2 YYREEE (reference sequence). The CDR3, as DNA: TGTGCCAGCAGTTTCCCGGGAGGGGGTGGCTTTAACTATGGCTACACCTTC. Translated: CASSFPGGGGFNYGYTF.

The chain employs TRBV5-3 and TRBJ2-7; 8 bases map to TRBD2. TRBV5-3 is annotated as an ORF whose role is uncertain. This CDR3 is 14 amino acids long. V shed 6 bases, J shed 2 bases, and the junction held 7 bases outside the gene matches. The CDR3 region is CARIKAGVPYEQYF. The CDR3 nucleotides read TGTGCCAGAATAAAAGCGGGAGTCCCCTACGAGCAGTACTTC.

The chain combines TRBV9 with TRBJ2-3; D not certain. The CDR3 covers 11 residues. Trimming shortened V by 5 bases and J by 6 bases, and 7 bases separated the two germline ends. Germline V gives CDR1 SGDLS, CDR2 YYNGEE. CDR3 sequence: CASSTEDTQYF. CDR3 nucleotide sequence: TGTGCCAGCAGTACGGAGGATACGCAGTATTTT.

The rearrangement uses TRBV4-1 and TRBJ1-4; 8 positions match TRBD1. Losses at the gene ends were 0 bases for V and 8 bases for J; bases not matched to a gene: 8. Germline-derived CDR1 and CDR2 are MGHRA and YSYEKL. The CDR3 consists of 16 residues. As DNA, the CDR3 is TGCGCCAGCAGCCAAGATTCCGGCAGGGGGCGCGAAAAACTGTTTTTT. Its translation is CASSQDSGRGREKLFF.